What follows are 13 T cell receptor beta chains derived from one specimen sequenced in a study of T cell repertoires in cytomegalovirus infection. TCRdb fed the reads into MiXCR, producing one record per CDR3 protein. The sample lists around 770,000 distinct CDR3 sequences; about 29% were seen once. Antigens of these TCRs are unknown. The specimen comprised cultured CD8+ T cells from PBMCs, sampled from culture after CMV antigen stimulation. Receptors originate from a human donor in good health (CMV status not recorded). Some clones in this sample may be carry-over from other donors' samples.

V is TRBV20-1 and J is TRBJ2-1, with no clear D. The germline V gene has CDR1 DFQATT and CDR2 SNEGSKA (reference sequence). V was trimmed by 0 bases and J by 2 bases, leaving 11 bases between them. The CDR3 sequence is 15 residues long. The CDR3 nucleotides are TGCAGTGCTAGAGAACGGAGAATGGCCTACAATGAGCAGTTCTTC. The encoded protein is CSARERRMAYNEQFF.

This clonotype has a handful of counts. The rearrangement uses TRBV6-5 and TRBJ2-7; D not certain. Trimming cost V 0 bases and J 3 bases, with 12 bases left between them. The CDR3 totals 15 residues. Germline lookup yields CDR1 MNHEY and CDR2 SVGAGI. CDR3 DNA: TGTGCCAGCAGTTACTCGAGGTCCCCCCTCTACGAGCAGTACTTC. This gives the protein CASSYSRSPLYEQYF.

This chain links TRBV12-3 or TRBV12-4 with TRBJ2-5; TRBD1 or TRBD2 may be the D gene (6 bases each). V lost 6 bases to trimming and J lost 2 bases, with 10 bases between them. The CDR3 spans 13 residues. CDR3 sequence (DNA): TGTGCCAGCAGACCGGGGGCTCAAGAGACCCAGTACTTC. Its protein product is CASRPGAQETQYF.

This rearrangement joins TRBV13 to TRBJ2-3, with 9 bases fitting TRBD1. This CDR3 is 16 amino acids long. The J segment lost 3 bases and the V segment lost 5 bases, leaving 9 bases of the junction unmatched. Germline CDR1 and CDR2: PRHDT and FYEKMQ (reference sequence). The CDR3 DNA is TGTGCCAGCAGCCCTGTACGGGACAGGGAAACAGATACGCAGTATTTT. Its translation: CASSPVRDRETDTQYF.

This clonotype occurred a few times. The J gene is TRBJ1-4, the V gene TRBV27; no reliable D call. This CDR3 is 14 amino acids long. Germline V lookup: CDR1 MNHEY, CDR2 SMNVEV (reference sequence). Deletions cut 3 bases from V and 0 bases from J, with 5 bases between. CDR3 sequence reads: CASSFVATNEKLFF. The CDR3 bases are TGTGCCAGCAGTTTCGTTGCAACTAATGAAAAACTGTTTTTT.

This clonotype was observed a few times. The genes are TRBV7-9 and TRBJ2-7; 8 bases are shared with TRBD2. The trim removed 3 bases at V and 3 bases at J, leaving 13 bases unmatched. The CDR3 has 17 residues. Germline V gene lookup returns CDR1 SEHNR and CDR2 FQNEAQ (reference sequence). CDR3 in DNA: TGTGCCAGCAGCTTCCCACCTATTAGCGGGGACCACTACGAGCAGTACTTC. Its protein is CASSFPPISGDHYEQYF.

This clonotype was counted once. This chain connects TRBV6-5 to TRBJ2-1, with 10 nucleotides matching TRBD2. CDR1 and CDR2 (germline): MNHEY, SVGAGI. V was clipped by 1 base and J by 7 bases; unmatched bases: 7. The CDR3 spans 16 residues. The chain's CDR3 is CASSYYRLAGANEQFF. The CDR3, as DNA: TGTGCCAGCAGTTACTATCGGCTAGCGGGGGCTAATGAGCAGTTCTTC.

Concerning this clonotype itself: One junction end does not reproduce the germline sequence, and a read error may be involved. J is TRBJ2-7 and V is TRBV4-1; 10 nucleotides line up with TRBD1. The germline V gene has CDR1 MGHRA and CDR2 YSYEKL. This CDR3 is built from 14 residues. The CDR3 DNA sequence: TGTGCCAGCAGCCAGCGGACAGGGGGGTACGAGCAGTACTTC. It is translated as CASSQRTGGYEQYF.

V is TRBV5-6 and J is TRBJ2-1; 10 positions match TRBD2. Germline V gene data show CDR1 as SGHDT and CDR2 as YYEEEE. The CDR3 runs 16 residues. The V segment lost 5 bases and the J segment 3 bases; nucleotides outside the gene matches: 8. As DNA, the CDR3 is TGTGCCAGCAGGGGAAGCGGGGGGGACTACTACAATGAGCAGTTCTTC. This encodes CASRGSGGDYYNEQFF.

The chain links TRBV12-3 or TRBV12-4 to TRBJ1-5; 7 bases align to TRBD1. V lost 6 bases and J lost 3; bases outside the gene matches: 8. The CDR3 has 15 residues. The CDR3 reads CASSDRTGVNQPQHF. CDR3 in DNA: TGTGCCAGCAGCGACCGAACAGGGGTCAATCAGCCCCAGCATTTT.

This clonotype has ten or more counts. This sequence joins TRBV7-6 and TRBJ1-1; D not certain. There are 15 residues in the CDR3. V lost 2 bases and J 5 bases, leaving 15 bases between the germline ends. CDR1 and CDR2 from the germline V gene are SGHVS and FNYEAQ. As DNA, the CDR3 is TGTGCCAGCAGCTTATTCCCCCAAGCTTTAACTGAAGCTTTCTTT. This codes for CASSLFPQALTEAFF.

This sequence joins TRBV4-3 and TRBJ2-1; a weak D match, TRBD2 (6 bases). Germline V lookup: CDR1 LGHNA, CDR2 YSLEER. V was pared by 1 base and J by 7 bases, with 14 bases between. The CDR3 runs 15 residues. The CDR3 here is CASSQGLDRGNEQFF. CDR3 nucleotide sequence: TGCGCCAGCAGCCAAGGCCTAGACCGGGGGAATGAGCAGTTCTTC.

The chain is built from TRBV19 and TRBJ2-1, with TRBD2 as a possible D gene (7 bases). There are 16 residues in the CDR3. Germline V gene sequence: CDR1 LNHDA, CDR2 SQIVND (reference sequence). V gave up 5 bases and J gave up 12 bases, with 26 bases separating them. CDR3 DNA sequence: TGTGCCAGTAGTCCTAGCCGGGACTATCTTAAGGGGGGGCAGTTCTTC. Amino acid sequence: CASSPSRDYLKGGQFF.